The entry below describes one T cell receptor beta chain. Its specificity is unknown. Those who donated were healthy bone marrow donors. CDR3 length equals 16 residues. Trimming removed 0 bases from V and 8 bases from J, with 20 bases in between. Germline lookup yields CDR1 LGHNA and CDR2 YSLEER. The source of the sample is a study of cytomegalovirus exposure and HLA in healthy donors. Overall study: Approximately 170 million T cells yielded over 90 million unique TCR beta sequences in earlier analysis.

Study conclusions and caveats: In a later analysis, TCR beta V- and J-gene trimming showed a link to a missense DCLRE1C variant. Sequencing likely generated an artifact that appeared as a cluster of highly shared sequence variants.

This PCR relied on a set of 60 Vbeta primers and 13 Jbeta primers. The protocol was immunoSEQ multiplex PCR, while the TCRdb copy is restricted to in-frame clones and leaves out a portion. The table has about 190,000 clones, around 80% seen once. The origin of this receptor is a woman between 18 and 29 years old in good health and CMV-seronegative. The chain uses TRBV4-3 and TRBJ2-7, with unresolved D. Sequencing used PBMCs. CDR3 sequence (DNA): TGCGCCAGCAGCCAAGAAGGCGGCAACTTATCTGAGCAGCAGTACTTC. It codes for CASSQEGGNLSEQQYF.